Listed below are T cell receptor beta chains from one sample, sequenced in a study of blood T cell repertoires in COVID-19. Profiling relied on immunoSEQ multiplex PCR, and the TCRdb table lists in-frame clones only, not all of them. The sample has fewer than 250,000 clones; roughly 80% are singletons. The sample was peripheral blood. Source of these receptors: a woman aged 45-65 years with acute or convalescent COVID-19. Each CDR3 is given with its conserved first and last residue. A D gene is named only where the DNA matches it firmly. Size values are once, few and many counts, or a class for expanded clones, and some rows have none.

v_call,clone_size,d_call,j_call,cdr3_aa,cdr3_nt
TRBV5-4,.,TRBD1,TRBJ1-2,CASSLGGTGTFYGYTF,TGTGCCAGCAGCTTGGGGGGGACAGGGACCTTCTATGGCTACACCTTC
TRBV6-5,.,.,TRBJ2-3,CASRTSVDTQYF,TGTGCCAGCAGAACTAGTGTGGATACGCAGTATTTT
TRBV3-1/TRBV3-2,once,TRBD1,TRBJ1-2,CASSPRETGGSYGYTF,TGTGCCAGCAGCCCTCGGGAGACAGGGGGGTCCTATGGCTACACCTTC
TRBV20-1,.,TRBD2,TRBJ2-1,CSASLSGGYNEQFF,TGCAGTGCTAGTCTTAGCGGGGGTTACAATGAGCAGTTCTTC
TRBV20-1,.,.,TRBJ2-7,CSASRQGPDYEQYF,TGCAGTGCTAGTCGGCAGGGGCCCGACTACGAGCAGTACTTC
TRBV6-5,few,TRBD1,TRBJ1-6,CASSYSRTGDSPLHF,TGTGCCAGCAGTTACTCGAGAACAGGGGATTCACCCCTCCACTTT
TRBV12-5,.,TRBD1,TRBJ2-7,CASGGDRAYEQYF,TGTGCTAGTGGGGGGGACAGAGCATACGAGCAGTACTTC
TRBV5-6,.,TRBD1,TRBJ1-2,CASSPETGGADYGYTF,TGTGCCAGCAGCCCCGAGACAGGGGGCGCTGACTATGGCTACACCTTC
TRBV6-5,.,TRBD1,TRBJ1-2,CASSYDGTGSTYGYTF,TGTGCCAGCAGTTACGACGGGACAGGGAGCACCTATGGCTACACCTTC
TRBV5-1,.,TRBD1,TRBJ2-5,CASSLGQGVQETQYF,TGCGCCAGCAGCTTGGGACAGGGGGTCCAAGAGACCCAGTACTTC
TRBV11-3,.,.,TRBJ2-3,CASSLYRAPSTDTQYF,TGTGCCAGCAGCTTATATCGAGCGCCGAGCACAGATACGCAGTATTTT
TRBV7-8,.,.,TRBJ1-2,CASSTRDTRGGNYGYTF,TGTGCCAGCAGCACCAGGGACACCCGAGGGGGTAACTATGGCTACACCTTC
TRBV2,.,.,TRBJ2-2,CASSESGIGELFF,TGTGCCAGCAGTGAATCAGGGATCGGGGAGCTGTTTTTT
TRBV4-1,.,.,TRBJ1-5,CASSQGRTGSNQPQHF,TGCGCCAGCAGCCAGGGAAGGACGGGGAGCAATCAGCCCCAGCATTTT
TRBV7-2,.,.,TRBJ2-1,CASSPGATGSNEQFF,TGTGCCAGCAGCCCCGGAGCAACGGGGTCTAATGAGCAGTTCTTC
TRBV5-3,.,.,TRBJ2-5,CARSLSWREETQYF,TGTGCCAGAAGCTTGAGTTGGAGGGAAGAGACCCAGTACTTC
TRBV2,.,.,TRBJ2-5,CASRDTGLTQETQYF,TGTGCCAGCCGGGATACCGGACTAACGCAAGAGACCCAGTACTTC
TRBV2,.,.,TRBJ1-5,CASGGEASQPQHF,TGTGCCAGCGGCGGGGAGGCAAGTCAGCCCCAGCATTTT
TRBV18,once,.,TRBJ2-7,CASSPLGGASYEQYF,TGTGCCAGCTCACCCCTGGGGGGGGCTAGCTACGAGCAGTACTTC
TRBV23-1,.,.,TRBJ1-6,CASSQGEGAYSDSPLHF,TGCGCCAGCAGTCAAGGCGAAGGGGCTTATTCGGACTCACCCCTCCACTTT
TRBV5-8,few,.,TRBJ2-4,CASSLRQATLRMGYF,TGTGCCAGCAGCCTCCGGCAGGCCACTCTAAGAATGGGGTACTTC
TRBV28,.,TRBD2,TRBJ2-1,CASRASGRDEQFF,TGTGCCAGCAGGGCTAGCGGGAGGGATGAGCAGTTCTTC
TRBV29-1,once,.,TRBJ2-1,CSVDAGGFSDNEQFF,TGCAGCGTTGATGCAGGGGGGTTTTCTGACAATGAGCAGTTCTTC
TRBV2,.,.,TRBJ2-7,CASKDNSYEQYF,TGTGCCAGCAAGGACAACTCCTACGAGCAGTACTTC
TRBV28,.,.,TRBJ1-1,CATSRETEAFF,TGTGCCACCTCCCGGGAGACTGAAGCTTTCTTT
TRBV6-6,.,.,TRBJ2-4,CASSPWGEVKNIQYF,TGTGCCAGCAGTCCATGGGGGGAAGTCAAAAACATTCAGTACTTC
TRBV7-2,.,.,TRBJ2-1,CASSLGTAAGTNEQFF,TGTGCCAGCAGCCTGGGGACGGCGGCGGGGACTAATGAGCAGTTCTTC
TRBV28,.,TRBD1,TRBJ1-2,CASSSPDRVHGYTF,TGTGCCAGCAGTTCCCCCGACAGGGTACATGGCTACACCTTC